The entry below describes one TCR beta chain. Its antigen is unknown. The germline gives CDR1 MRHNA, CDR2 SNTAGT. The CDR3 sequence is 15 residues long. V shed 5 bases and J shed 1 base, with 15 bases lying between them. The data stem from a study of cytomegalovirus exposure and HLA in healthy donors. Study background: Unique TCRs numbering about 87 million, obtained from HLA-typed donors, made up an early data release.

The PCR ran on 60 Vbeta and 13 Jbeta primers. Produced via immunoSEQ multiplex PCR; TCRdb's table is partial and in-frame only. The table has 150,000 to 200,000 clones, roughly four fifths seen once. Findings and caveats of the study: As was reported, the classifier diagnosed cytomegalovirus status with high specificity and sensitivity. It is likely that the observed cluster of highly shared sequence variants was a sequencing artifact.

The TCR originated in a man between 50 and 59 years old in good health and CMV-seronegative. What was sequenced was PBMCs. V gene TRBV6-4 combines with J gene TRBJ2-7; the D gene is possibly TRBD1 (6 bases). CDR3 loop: CASSHGQSPSYEQYF. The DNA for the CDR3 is TGTGCCAGCAGTCATGGACAGTCTCCTTCCTACGAGCAGTACTTC.